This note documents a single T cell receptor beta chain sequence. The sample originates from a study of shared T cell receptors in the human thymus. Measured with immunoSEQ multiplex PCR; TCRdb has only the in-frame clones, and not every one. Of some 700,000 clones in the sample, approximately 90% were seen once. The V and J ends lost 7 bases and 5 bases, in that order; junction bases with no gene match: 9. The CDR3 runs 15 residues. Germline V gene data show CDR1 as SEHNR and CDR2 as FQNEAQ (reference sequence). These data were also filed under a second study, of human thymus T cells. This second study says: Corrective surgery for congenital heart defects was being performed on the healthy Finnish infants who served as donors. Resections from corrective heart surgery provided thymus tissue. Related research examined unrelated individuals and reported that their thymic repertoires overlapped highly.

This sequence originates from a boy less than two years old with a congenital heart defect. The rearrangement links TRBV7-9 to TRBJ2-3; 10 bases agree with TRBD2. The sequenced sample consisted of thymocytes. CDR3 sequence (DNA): TGTGCCAGCACCGAACTAGCGGGAAGGGGAGATACGCAGTATTTT. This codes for CASTELAGRGDTQYF.